This TCR beta chain was observed in a study of beta chain features in type 1 diabetes. Overall study results and limits: When Type 1 diabetes patients were examined, their TCRB CDR3s proved moderately but significantly shorter in all four CD4+ subsets.

What was sequenced were expressed TCRB transcripts, since all of the isolated RNA had been reverse transcribed. Repertoires were generated with immunoSEQ multiplex PCR, while TCRdb's copy carries only in-frame clones and drops some. The repertoire consists of about 280,000 clones, with roughly 15% occurring once and the leading ten covering 0.015% to 0.017%. Regarding this clone: The antigen is undetermined.

V lost 0 bases and J lost 2, with 9 bases in between. The CDR3 is 15 amino acids. Germline loops: CDR1 SGHDT, CDR2 YYEEEE. This TCR was recovered from a man aged 18 to 35 with type 1 diabetes. The sample taken for sequencing was naive CD4+ T cells from blood. J is TRBJ1-5 and V is TRBV5-6, with D maybe TRBD1 (5 bases). The CDR3 DNA reads as TGTGCCAGCAGCTTGGGCAGGGTCGGCAATCAGCCCCAGCATTTT. It specifies CASSLGRVGNQPQHF.